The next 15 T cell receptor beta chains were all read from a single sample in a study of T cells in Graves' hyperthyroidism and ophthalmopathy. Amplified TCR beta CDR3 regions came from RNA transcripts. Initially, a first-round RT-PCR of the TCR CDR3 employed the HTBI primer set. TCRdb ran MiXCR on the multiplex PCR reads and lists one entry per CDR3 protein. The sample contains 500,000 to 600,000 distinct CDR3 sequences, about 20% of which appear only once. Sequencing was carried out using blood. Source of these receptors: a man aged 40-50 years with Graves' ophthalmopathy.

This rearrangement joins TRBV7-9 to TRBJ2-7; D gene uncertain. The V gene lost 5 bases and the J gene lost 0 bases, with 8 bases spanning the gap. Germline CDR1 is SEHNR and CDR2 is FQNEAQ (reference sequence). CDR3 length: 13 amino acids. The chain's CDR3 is CASSALPSYEQYF. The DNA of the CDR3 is TGTGCCAGCAGCGCCCTACCCTCCTACGAGCAGTACTTC.

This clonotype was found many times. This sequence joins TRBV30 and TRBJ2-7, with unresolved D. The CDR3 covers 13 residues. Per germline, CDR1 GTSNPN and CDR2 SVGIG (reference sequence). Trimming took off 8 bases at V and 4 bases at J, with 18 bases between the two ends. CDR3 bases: TGTGCCACCCTCGGGCTTTCCTCATACGAGCAGTACTTC. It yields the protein CATLGLSSYEQYF. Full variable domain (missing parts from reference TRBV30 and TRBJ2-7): SQTIHQWPATLVQPVGSPLSLECTVEGTSNPNLYWYRQAAGRGLQLLFYSVGIGQISSEVPQNLSASRPQDRQFILSSKKLLLSDSGFYLCATLGLSSYEQYFGPGTRLTVT.

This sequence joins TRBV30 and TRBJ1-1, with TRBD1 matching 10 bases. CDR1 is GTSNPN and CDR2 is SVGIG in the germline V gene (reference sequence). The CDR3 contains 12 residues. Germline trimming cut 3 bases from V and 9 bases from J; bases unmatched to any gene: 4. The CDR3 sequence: CAWRTGGGQAFF. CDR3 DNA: TGTGCCTGGAGGACAGGGGGCGGACAAGCTTTCTTT.

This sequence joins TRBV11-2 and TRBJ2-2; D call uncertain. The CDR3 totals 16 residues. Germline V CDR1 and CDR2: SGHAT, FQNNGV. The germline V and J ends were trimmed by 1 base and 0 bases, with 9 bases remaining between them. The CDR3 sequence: CASSLGPTSNTGELFF. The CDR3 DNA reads TGTGCCAGCAGCTTAGGCCCTACGTCGAACACCGGGGAGCTGTTTTTT. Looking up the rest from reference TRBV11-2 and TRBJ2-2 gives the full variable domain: EAGVAQSPRYKIIEKRQSVAFWCNPISGHATLYWYQQILGQGPKLLIQFQNNGVVDDSQLPKDRFSAERLKGVDSTLKIQPAKLEDSAVYLCASSLGPTSNTGELFFGEGSRLTVL.

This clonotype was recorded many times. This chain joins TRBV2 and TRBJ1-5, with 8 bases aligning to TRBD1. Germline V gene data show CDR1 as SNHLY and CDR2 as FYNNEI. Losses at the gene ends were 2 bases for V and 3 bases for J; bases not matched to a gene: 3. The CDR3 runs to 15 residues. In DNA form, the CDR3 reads TGTGCCAGCAGTGAAAGGGGACAGGTCAATCAGCCCCAGCATTTT. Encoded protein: CASSERGQVNQPQHF.

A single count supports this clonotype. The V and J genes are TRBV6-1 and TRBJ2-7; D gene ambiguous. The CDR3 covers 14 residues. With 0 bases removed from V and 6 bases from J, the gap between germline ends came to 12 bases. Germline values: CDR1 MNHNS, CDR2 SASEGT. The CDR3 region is CASSEAVYRAEQYF. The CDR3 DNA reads TGTGCCAGCAGTGAAGCTGTATACCGGGCCGAGCAGTACTTC.

The CDR3: CASSPTGTGADTQYF. The CDR3 DNA is TGTGCCAGCAGCCCAACCGGGACAGGGGCAGATACGCAGTATTTT. The chain has TRBV28 and TRBJ2-3, with 10 bases fitting TRBD1. From germline, CDR1 is MDHEN and CDR2 SYDVKM. The length of the CDR3 is 15 residues. Trimming took 6 bases from V and 4 from J; bases not matched to a gene: 7.

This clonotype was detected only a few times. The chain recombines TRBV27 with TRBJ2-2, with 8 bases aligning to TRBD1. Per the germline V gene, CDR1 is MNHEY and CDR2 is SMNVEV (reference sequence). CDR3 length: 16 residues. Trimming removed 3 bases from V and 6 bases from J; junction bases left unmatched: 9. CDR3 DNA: TGTGCCAGCAGTTTTCTGGCAGGGGGCGCGTCCGGGGAGCTGTTTTTT. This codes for CASSFLAGGASGELFF.

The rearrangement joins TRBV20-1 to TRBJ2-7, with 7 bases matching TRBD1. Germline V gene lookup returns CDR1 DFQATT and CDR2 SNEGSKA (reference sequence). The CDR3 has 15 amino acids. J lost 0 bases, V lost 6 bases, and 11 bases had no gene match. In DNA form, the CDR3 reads TGCAGTGCCCTTTTGGGGACAGCCAGCTCCTACGAGCAGTACTTC. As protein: CSALLGTASSYEQYF.

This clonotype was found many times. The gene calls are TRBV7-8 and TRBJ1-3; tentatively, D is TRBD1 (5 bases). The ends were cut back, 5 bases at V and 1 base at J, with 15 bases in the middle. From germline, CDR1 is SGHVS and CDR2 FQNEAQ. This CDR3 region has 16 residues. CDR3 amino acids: CASSPQRGKSGNTIYF. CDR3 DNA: TGTGCCAGCAGCCCCCAACGGGGGAAGTCTGGAAACACCATATATTTT.

The DNA of the CDR3 is TGCGCCAGCAGCCCTACACCGGCGGGGGAAAAACTGTTTTTT. The encoded protein is CASSPTPAGEKLFF. The rearrangement joins TRBV5-1 to TRBJ1-4, with D unresolved. The CDR3 sequence is 14 residues long. Germline V gives CDR1 SGHRS, CDR2 YFSETQ. The V gene lost 4 bases and the J gene lost 8 bases, with 15 bases spanning the gap.

CDR3 nucleotide sequence: TGTGCCAGCAAGGGACAGGGTAACACCGTGGACAATGAGCAGTTCTTC. Protein product: CASKGQGNTVDNEQFF. The V and J genes are TRBV6-1 and TRBJ2-1, with 9 bases fitting TRBD1. Germline V CDR1 and CDR2: MNHNS, SASEGT. This CDR3 spans 16 amino acids. V trimming: 7 bases; J trimming: 5 bases; junction bases outside the gene matches: 12.

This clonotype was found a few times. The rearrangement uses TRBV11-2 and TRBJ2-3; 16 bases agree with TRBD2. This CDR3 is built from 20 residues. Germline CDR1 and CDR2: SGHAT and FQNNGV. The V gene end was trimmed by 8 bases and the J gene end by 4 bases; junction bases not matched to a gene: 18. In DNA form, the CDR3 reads TGTGCCAGCGGATACCCCCCTACCGGGACTAGCGGGAGGGGTGCAGATACGCAGTATTTT. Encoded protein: CASGYPPTGTSGRGADTQYF.

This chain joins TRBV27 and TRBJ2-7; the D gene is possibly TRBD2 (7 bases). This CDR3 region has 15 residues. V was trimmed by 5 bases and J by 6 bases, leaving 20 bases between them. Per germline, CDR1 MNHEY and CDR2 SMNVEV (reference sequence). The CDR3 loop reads CASSTSGGRFGEQYF. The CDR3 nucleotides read TGTGCCAGCAGTACGTCCGGGGGGCGATTTGGCGAGCAGTACTTC.

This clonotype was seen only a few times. The CDR3 DNA reads as TGTGCCAGCAGCTTGGTAGTCCTACCAAACTCACCCCTCCACTTT. Amino acids: CASSLVVLPNSPLHF. The V call is TRBV5-5, the J call TRBJ1-6; D gene uncertain. The CDR3 is made up of 15 amino acids. Germline lookup yields CDR1 SGHKS and CDR2 YYEKEE (reference sequence). V shed 0 bases and J shed 10 bases, with 14 bases lying between them.